This T cell receptor (beta chain) was identified during a study of shared clonotypes between healthy human individuals. Overall study: The study used three CD4 naive, three CD4 memory, two CD8 naive and one CD8 memory plate per donor.

Data came from immunoSEQ multiplex PCR; TCRdb stores just in-frame clones and leaves some out. The sample carries fewer than 1.6 million clones, just under 99% recorded once. Study results and caveats: Between four donors, naive CD4 clonotypes were shared at a level of about 5.3%. The study's rarefaction showed incomplete sorted-subset sequencing despite large depth.

The V and J ends lost 3 bases and 3 bases, in that order; junction bases with no gene match: 12. Germline V gene sequence: CDR1 MGHDK, CDR2 SYGVNS. The CDR3 is made up of 17 amino acids. The split of CD4+ cells yielded CD45RA+ naive and CD45RA-negative memory subsets. This clone was counted once. Antigen specificity is unknown. This rearrangement joins TRBV25-1 to TRBJ2-7; TRBD1 matches 9 bases. Input material: naive CD4+ T cells sorted from blood. Subset in this sample: CD45RA+ positively selected. The clonotype originates from a man younger than 45 in good health. Written as DNA, the CDR3 is TGTGCCAGCAGTGATTTCGCCGGGACAGGGTTTAACTACGAGCAGTACTTC. It codes for CASSDFAGTGFNYEQYF.